This T cell receptor (beta chain) was found in a study of T-cell reconstitution after alpha-beta-depleted transplantation in children. CDR1 is SGHTA and CDR2 is FQGNSA in the germline V gene. V lost 3 bases and J 6 bases, leaving 13 bases between the germline ends. This CDR3 spans 14 amino acids. The TCRbeta library was prepared with unique molecular identifiers. TCRdb recomputed calls from the PCR reads with MiXCR, one row per CDR3 protein. The sample holds 190,000 or so distinct CDR3 sequences, roughly 15% seen once. There are many counts of this clonotype. Sample: PBMCs from the stem cell graft donor, taken from the stem cell graft. The genes are TRBV7-2 and TRBJ2-3; a possible D gene is TRBD1 (5 bases). The clonotype originates from a human donor who donated a stem cell graft to a child with acute lymphoblastic leukemia. As DNA, the CDR3 is TGTGCCAGCAGCTTTCGACAGCGTGGTGATACGCAGTATTTT. Protein product: CASSFRQRGDTQYF. Full variable domain (rest looked up from reference TRBV7-2 and TRBJ2-3): GAGVSQSPSNKVTEKGKDVELRCDPISGHTALYWYRQSLGQGLEFLIYFQGNSAPDKSGLPSDRFSAERTGGSVSTLTIQRTQQEDSAVYLCASSFRQRGDTQYFGPGTRLTVL.